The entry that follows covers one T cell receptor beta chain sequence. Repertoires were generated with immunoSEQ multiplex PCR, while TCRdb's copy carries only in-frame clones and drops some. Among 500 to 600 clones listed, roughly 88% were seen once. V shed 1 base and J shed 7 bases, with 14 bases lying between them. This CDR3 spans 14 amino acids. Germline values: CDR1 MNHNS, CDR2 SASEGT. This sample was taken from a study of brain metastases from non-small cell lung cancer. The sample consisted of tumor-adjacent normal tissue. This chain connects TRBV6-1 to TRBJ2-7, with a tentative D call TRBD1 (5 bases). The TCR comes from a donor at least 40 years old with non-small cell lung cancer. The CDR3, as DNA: TGTGCCAGCAGTGAAGGAGGACAATCTCAGGAGCAGTACTTC. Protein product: CASSEGGQSQEQYF.